This T cell receptor beta chain was obtained from a study of cytomegalovirus exposure and HLA in healthy donors. In regard to this clone: Its specificity is not known.

Study findings and constraints: Donors belonging to an Asian-associated ancestry cluster reportedly showed fewer N-insertions in productive TCRs than the approximately 640-donor mean, according to what a later analysis found. Published work reported that the classifier diagnosed cytomegalovirus status with high specificity and sensitivity. Data from an earlier analysis indicated that most TCR beta V segments were productive either about 87% or about 30% of the time.

Amplification used 60 Vbeta primers and 13 Jbeta primers. The table came from immunoSEQ multiplex PCR; TCRdb's copy has only in-frame clones and leaves some out. Its clone listing holds roughly 200,000 clones. The sequenced sample was PBMCs. The clonotype originates from a man in his thirties or forties in good health and CMV-seronegative.

The CDR3 protein is CAIKGGQHTDTQYF. The CDR3 region has the DNA TGTGCCATCAAAGGCGGACAGCACACAGATACGCAGTATTTT. The chain couples TRBV10-3 to TRBJ2-3; weak D call: TRBD1 (6 bases). The ends were cut back, 7 bases at V and 2 bases at J, with 13 bases in the middle. Germline assignment: CDR1 ENHRY and CDR2 SYGVKD. The length of the CDR3 is 14 residues.